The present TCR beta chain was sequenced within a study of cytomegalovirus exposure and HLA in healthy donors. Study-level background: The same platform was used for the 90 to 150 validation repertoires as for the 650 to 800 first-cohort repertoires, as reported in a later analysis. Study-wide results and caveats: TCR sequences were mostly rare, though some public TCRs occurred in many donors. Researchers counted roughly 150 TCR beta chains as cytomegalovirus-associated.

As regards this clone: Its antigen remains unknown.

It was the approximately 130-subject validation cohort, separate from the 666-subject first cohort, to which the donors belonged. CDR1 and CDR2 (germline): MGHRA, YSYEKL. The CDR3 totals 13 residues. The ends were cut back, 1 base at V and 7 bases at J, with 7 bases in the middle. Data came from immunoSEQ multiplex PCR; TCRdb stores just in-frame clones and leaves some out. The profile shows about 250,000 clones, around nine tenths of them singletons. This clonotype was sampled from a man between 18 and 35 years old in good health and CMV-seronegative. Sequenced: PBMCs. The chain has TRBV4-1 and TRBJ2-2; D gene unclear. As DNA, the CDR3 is TGCGCCAGCAGCCAAGTGGCTGGCGGGGAGCTGTTTTTT. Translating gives CASSQVAGGELFF.